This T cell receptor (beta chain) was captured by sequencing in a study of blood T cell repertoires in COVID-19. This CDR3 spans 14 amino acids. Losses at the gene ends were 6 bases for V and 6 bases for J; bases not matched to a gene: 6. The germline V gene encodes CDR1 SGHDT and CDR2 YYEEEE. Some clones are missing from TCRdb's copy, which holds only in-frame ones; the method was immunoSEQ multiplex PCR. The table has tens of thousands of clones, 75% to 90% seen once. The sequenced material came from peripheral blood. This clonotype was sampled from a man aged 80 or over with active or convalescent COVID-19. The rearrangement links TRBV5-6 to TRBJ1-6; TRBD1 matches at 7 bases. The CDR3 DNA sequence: TGTGCCAGCACCGAAGGGACAGCTAATTCACCCCTCCACTTT. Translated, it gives CASTEGTANSPLHF.